The sample holds many counts of the clone carrying this T cell receptor (beta chain). From the RT-PCR reads, TCRdb called clonotypes with MiXCR, one entry per CDR3 protein. The sample has 150,000 to 200,000 distinct CDR3 sequences, approximately 24% seen once. V shed 2 bases and J shed 5 bases, with 7 bases lying between them. Germline CDR1 is SGDLS and CDR2 is YYNGEE. This CDR3 region has 12 residues. The data were taken from a study of patients and donors after allogeneic stem cell transplantation. The sequence derives from a human donor who was either an allogeneic HSCT recipient or a stem cell or donor lymphocyte infusion donor (not recorded which). It is not recorded whose cells these are; they may come from a transplant donor. The V call is TRBV9, the J call TRBJ1-2; D is undetermined. Sequencing used blood, either unsorted or a sorted T cell fraction (not recorded which). The CDR3 sequence is CASSVTDYGYTF. The CDR3 DNA is TGTGCCAGCAGCGTCACGGATTATGGCTACACCTTC.